Reported below is one T cell receptor (beta chain). Its antigen is not known. Use of 60 Vbeta and 13 Jbeta primers characterized the PCR. TCRdb's table, derived via immunoSEQ multiplex PCR, lists solely in-frame clones and lacks some. The table records more than 110,000 clones, roughly 83% of them present only once. The data are from a study of cytomegalovirus exposure and HLA in healthy donors. Study context: Assignment to the Caucasian-associated ancestry cluster applied to around 80% of the approximately 400 genotyped donors.

Germline lookup yields CDR1 SGHVS and CDR2 FQNEAQ. The CDR3 is 15 amino acids. J lost 3 bases, V lost 2 bases, and 6 bases had no gene match. Findings and limits, study-wide: Available immune exposure information was restricted to CMV serostatus only.

Sequencing was done on a sample of PBMCs. The source of this sequence is a female donor in good health and CMV-seronegative. The V and J genes are TRBV7-8 and TRBJ2-7; 8 bases fit TRBD2. In nucleotides, the CDR3 is TGTGCCAGCAGCTTATCACTCGGGACTAGCTACGAGCAGTACTTC. Translating gives CASSLSLGTSYEQYF. Combining the CDR3 with reference TRBV7-8 and TRBJ2-7 gives the whole variable domain GAGVSQSPRYKVAKRGQDVALRCDPISGHVSLFWYQQALGQGPEFLTYFQNEAQLDKSGLPSDRFFAERPEGSVSTLKIQRTQQEDSAVYLCASSLSLGTSYEQYFGPGTRLTVT.